One sample yielded the 20 T cell receptor beta chains listed below, sequenced in a study of blood T cell repertoires in COVID-19. Sequencing was performed with immunoSEQ multiplex PCR; in TCRdb, only in-frame clones are kept and a portion is missing. The data hold over 30,000 clones, with 88% observed a single time. Sequencing used peripheral blood. The receptors derive from a woman in her 70s with active COVID-19.

This clone was seen only once. V gene TRBV19 combines with J gene TRBJ2-7; 9 nucleotides match TRBD1. Trimming at V came to 2 bases and at J to 6 bases, leaving 11 bases not matched to a gene. The CDR3 sequence is 16 residues long. Germline V gives CDR1 LNHDA, CDR2 SQIVND (reference sequence). CDR3 protein: CASSIISGQGWGEQYF. In DNA form, the CDR3 reads TGTGCCAGTAGTATAATATCCGGACAGGGGTGGGGCGAGCAGTACTTC.

The V call is TRBV6-5, the J call TRBJ2-7; 11 bases match TRBD2. Germline CDR1 and CDR2: MNHEY and SVGAGI. With V trimmed by 0 bases and J by 0 bases, 1 base remained unmatched. The CDR3 has 16 amino acids. CDR3 amino acids: CASSYSTSGASYEQYF. CDR3 DNA sequence: TGTGCCAGCAGTTACTCGACTAGCGGGGCCTCCTACGAGCAGTACTTC.

The chain recombines TRBV20-1 with TRBJ1-5, with D unclear. The germline V gene has CDR1 DFQATT and CDR2 SNEGSKA (reference sequence). The CDR3 totals 15 residues. Between the trimmed V and J ends, which lost 3 bases and 0 bases, there was a span of 12 bases. For the CDR3, the DNA is TGCAGTGCTAGTAAAGGGCGGGTTAGCAATCAGCCCCAGCATTTT. This codes for CSASKGRVSNQPQHF.

On this clone itself: Other DNA sequences in this specimen translate into the identical CDR3. In DNA form, the CDR3 reads TGCGCCAGCAGCCCAGGAAACCAAGAGACCCAGTACTTC. Protein product: CASSPGNQETQYF. This sequence joins TRBV5-1 and TRBJ2-5; D unresolved. Germline values: CDR1 SGHRS, CDR2 YFSETQ. The CDR3 consists of 13 residues. V was cut by 4 bases and J by 0 bases, with 7 bases left in between.

V is TRBV5-1 and J is TRBJ2-1; D perhaps matches TRBD2 (6 bases). This CDR3 comprises 12 residues. Between the trimmed V and J ends, which lost 8 bases and 7 bases, there was a span of 13 bases. Germline V gene lookup returns CDR1 SGHRS and CDR2 YFSETQ. CDR3 DNA: TGCGCCAGTCGGGAGTTTGGTAATGAGCAGTTCTTC. Translating it yields CASREFGNEQFF.

The J gene is TRBJ1-3, the V gene TRBV11-2; unclear D gene. Germline V gives CDR1 SGHAT, CDR2 FQNNGV. This CDR3 has 15 amino acids. Trimming took 3 bases from V and 1 from J, leaving 10 bases between them. Written as DNA, the CDR3 is TGTGCCAGCAGCTTCACTCGGGGATCTGGAAACACCATATATTTT. It encodes CASSFTRGSGNTIYF.

The chain links TRBV6-2 or TRBV6-3 to TRBJ1-2; 7 nucleotides line up with TRBD1. Germline V lookup: CDR1 MNHEY, CDR2 SVGEGT. With 6 bases clipped from V and 8 bases from J, the junction kept 9 bases outside the gene matches. CDR3 length: 13 amino acids. Here the CDR3 DNA reads TGTGCCAGCAGCCCCCGGGACAGCTGGGGCTACACCTTC. It translates to CASSPRDSWGYTF.

This chain uses TRBV29-1 with TRBJ1-3; D is undetermined. Per germline, CDR1 SQVTM and CDR2 ANQGSEA. The length of the CDR3 is 13 residues. V lost 3 bases and J lost 0, with 6 bases in between. The DNA of the CDR3 is TGCAGCGTTGAGGCTGACTCTGGAAACACCATATATTTT. It yields the protein CSVEADSGNTIYF.

This clone has a handful of counts. The rearrangement joins TRBV29-1 to TRBJ2-7; 8 bases are a match to TRBD2. CDR1 is SQVTM and CDR2 is ANQGSEA in the germline V gene. This CDR3 comprises 14 residues. Trimming at V came to 5 bases and at J to 3 bases, leaving 9 bases not matched to a gene. CDR3 in DNA: TGCAGCGTTAACTTTCCCGGGACTAGCTACGAGCAGTACTTC. It translates to CSVNFPGTSYEQYF.

The genes are TRBV3-1 (or the pseudogene TRBV3-2) and TRBJ2-3, with 9 bases matching TRBD2. Per germline, CDR1 LGHDT and CDR2 YNNKEL (reference sequence). V shed 5 bases, J shed 0 bases, and the junction held 9 bases outside the gene matches. CDR3 size: 17 residues. CDR3 nucleotides: TGTGCCAGCAGCGAAGGGTCCAGCGGGGGGAGCACAGATACGCAGTATTTT. Translated, it gives CASSEGSSGGSTDTQYF.

This chain uses TRBV7-9 with TRBJ1-5; D is ambiguous. In germline, CDR1 is SEHNR, CDR2 FQNEAQ (reference sequence). CDR3 length: 13 amino acids. V was clipped by 7 bases and J by 5 bases, with 12 bases between them. For the CDR3, the DNA is TGTGCCAGCACCAAGGCCGGGGATCAGCCCCAGCATTTT. This encodes CASTKAGDQPQHF. Drawing the rest from reference TRBV7-9 and TRBJ1-5, the complete variable domain is DTGVSQNPRHKITKRGQNVTFRCDPISEHNRLYWYRQTLGQGPEFLTYFQNEAQLEKSRLLSDRFSAERPKGSFSTLEIQRTEQGDSAMYLCASTKAGDQPQHFGDGTRLSIL.

The V call is TRBV27, the J call TRBJ2-7; 8 bases map to TRBD1. CDR3 length: 14 amino acids. The V and J ends lost 5 bases and 6 bases, in that order; junction bases with no gene match: 9. In germline, CDR1 is MNHEY, CDR2 SMNVEV (reference sequence). The CDR3 loop is CASSDRDRGGEQYF. The CDR3 DNA reads as TGTGCCAGCAGTGACCGAGACAGGGGAGGCGAGCAGTACTTC.

The chain uses TRBV6-6 and TRBJ1-1; 8 bases map to TRBD1. In germline, CDR1 is MNHNY, CDR2 SVGAGI (reference sequence). V gave up 4 bases and J gave up 0 bases; unmatched junction bases: 4. This CDR3 region has 15 residues. The CDR3: CASSSPGQVNTEAFF. DNA of the CDR3: TGTGCCAGCAGTTCCCCGGGACAGGTGAACACTGAAGCTTTCTTT.

The chain has TRBV7-6 and TRBJ2-6; 9 nucleotides agree with TRBD1. V was pared by 6 bases and J by 3 bases, with 9 bases of the junction left unmatched. This CDR3 has 17 residues. Germline V gives CDR1 SGHVS, CDR2 FNYEAQ. The CDR3 reads CASRGYTGGGGANVLTF. DNA for the CDR3: TGTGCCAGCAGGGGATATACAGGGGGCGGTGGGGCCAACGTCCTGACTTTC.

This clone has only one observation. The V gene is TRBV7-9, the J gene TRBJ2-7, with 7 nucleotides matching TRBD2. This CDR3 spans 14 amino acids. Trimming took 1 base from V and 1 from J; bases not matched to a gene: 1. Germline-derived CDR1 and CDR2 are SEHNR and FQNEAQ (reference sequence). The CDR3 coding sequence is TGTGCCAGCAGCTTAGGGGGGGGATCCTACGAGCAGTACTTC. It translates to CASSLGGGSYEQYF.

This chain links TRBV6-1 with TRBJ1-3; possible D gene TRBD1, 5 bases. Germline lookup yields CDR1 MNHNS and CDR2 SASEGT. This CDR3 contains 16 residues. The V gene lost 3 bases and the J gene lost 0 bases, with 12 bases spanning the gap. The CDR3 spells CASSDPRVSSGNTIYF. For the CDR3, the DNA is TGTGCCAGCAGTGATCCCAGGGTGAGCTCTGGAAACACCATATATTTT.

V and J are TRBV6-4 and TRBJ2-7; maybe TRBD2 (5 bases). Looked up from germline, CDR1 is MRHNA and CDR2 is SNTAGT. V was cut by 4 bases and J by 7 bases, with 17 bases left in between. The CDR3 runs 14 residues. The CDR3 spells CASSVELESGEQYF. The CDR3 region has the DNA TGTGCCAGCAGTGTCGAACTAGAGAGCGGTGAGCAGTACTTC.

The gene calls are TRBV6-5 and TRBJ2-2; TRBD2 might be the D (7 bases). Per germline, CDR1 MNHEY and CDR2 SVGAGI. The CDR3 length is 14 residues. With 8 bases removed from V and 4 bases from J, the gap between germline ends came to 14 bases. CDR3 sequence (DNA): TGTGCCAGCCAACGGGGGGCGCCCACCGGGGAGCTGTTTTTT. Its protein product is CASQRGAPTGELFF.

The rearrangement uses TRBV13 and TRBJ2-1; 12 positions agree with TRBD2. CDR3 length equals 19 residues. With 5 bases clipped from V and 6 bases from J, the junction kept 17 bases outside the gene matches. CDR1 and CDR2 from the germline V gene are PRHDT and FYEKMQ (reference sequence). CDR3 DNA sequence: TGTGCCAGCAGCCTCCGACGACTAGCGGGAGATGGGGCCGGCAATGAGCAGTTCTTC. This encodes CASSLRRLAGDGAGNEQFF.

The J gene is TRBJ2-6, the V gene TRBV4-1, with D perhaps matching TRBD2 (6 bases). Trimming removed 2 bases at V and 0 bases at J, with 14 bases between. This CDR3 comprises 18 residues. CDR1 is MGHRA, CDR2 YSYEKL, per germline. This CDR3 is CASSQPPTAGSGANVLTF. The CDR3 nucleotides are TGCGCCAGCAGCCAACCCCCGACAGCGGGCTCTGGGGCCAACGTCCTGACTTTC.